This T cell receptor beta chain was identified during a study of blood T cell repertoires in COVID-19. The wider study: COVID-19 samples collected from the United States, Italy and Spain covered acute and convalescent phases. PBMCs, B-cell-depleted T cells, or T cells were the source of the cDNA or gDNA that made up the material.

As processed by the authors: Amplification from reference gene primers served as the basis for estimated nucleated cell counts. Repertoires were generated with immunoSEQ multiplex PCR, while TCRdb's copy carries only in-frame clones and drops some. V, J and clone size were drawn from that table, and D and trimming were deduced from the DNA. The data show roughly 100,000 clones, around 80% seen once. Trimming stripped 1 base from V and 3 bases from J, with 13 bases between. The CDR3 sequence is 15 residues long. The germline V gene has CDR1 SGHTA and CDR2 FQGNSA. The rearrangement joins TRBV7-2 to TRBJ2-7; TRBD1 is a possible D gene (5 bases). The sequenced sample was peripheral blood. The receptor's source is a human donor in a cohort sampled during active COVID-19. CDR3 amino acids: CASSLDVGQGYEQYF. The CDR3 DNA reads TGTGCCAGCAGCTTAGACGTTGGGCAGGGCTACGAGCAGTACTTC.